The clone carrying this T cell receptor (beta chain) occurred a few times. Its antigen remains unknown. The CDR3 length is 17 residues. Trimming cost V 6 bases and J 2 bases, with 21 bases left between them. Through a sample-barcoded 5' primer and a J-beta primer mix, a second PCR was run for about 6 to 12 cycles. Each cDNA molecule carried a tag from a template-switch adaptor that contained 12 random nucleotides. TCRdb called the 5' RACE reads again in MiXCR, with one record for every CDR3 protein. This sample has about 810,000 distinct CDR3 sequences, with roughly 40% found just once. The sample is drawn from a study of blood T cells in healthy people across ages. Overall study findings and caveats: Diversity estimated from one million T cells was considered an underestimate. Relative to aged donors, long-lived donors carried more naive CD4+ cells and displayed higher diversity. With unsorted PBMCs, a conclusive comparison of naive versus antigen-experienced cells was not possible.

The TCR originated in a man aged 18 to 35 in good health. The sequencing input was blood. The rearrangement uses TRBV12-3 or TRBV12-4 and TRBJ2-3; D might be TRBD1 (5 bases). The CDR3 protein is CASSKPQGADPTDTQYF. CDR3 nucleotides: TGTGCCAGCAGCAAACCCCAGGGCGCCGACCCCACAGATACGCAGTATTTT.